The 20 T cell receptor beta chains given below trace back to one sample, sequenced in a study of blood T cell repertoires in COVID-19 (dated by TCRdb to the early 2020s). Receptor amplification or capture employed the immunoSEQ multiplex PCR assay. TCRdb mirrors the immuneACCESS table, restricted to in-frame sequences. Some clones are absent from its copies; in checked studies, under half trace to an unresolved V gene, and the reason for the others is unknown. This sample has 300,000 to 350,000 clones in its table, and 80% to 95% of those were observed once. The ten largest clones take up 6.8% of the sample. The source material was peripheral blood. Receptor source: a woman aged 25-40 years with COVID-19, enrolled during active disease.

This clone has a count of ten or more. V gene TRBV4-1 combines with J gene TRBJ2-7, with 16 bases matching TRBD2. Germline V lookup: CDR1 MGHRA, CDR2 YSYEKL. V was clipped by 1 base and J by 2 bases; unmatched bases: 8. The CDR3 is 19 residues long. This CDR3 reads CASSQAPSGTSGRAYEQYF. In DNA form, the CDR3 reads TGCGCCAGCAGCCAAGCTCCTTCCGGGACTAGCGGGAGGGCCTACGAGCAGTACTTC.

About this clone itself: Other DNA sequences within the sample encode an identical CDR3. The rearrangement uses TRBV6-6 and TRBJ2-7, with D possibly matching TRBD2 (5 bases). The V end was cut by 2 bases, the J end by 0 bases, with 8 bases between. The germline CDR1 and CDR2 sequences are MNHNY and SVGAGI (reference sequence). The CDR3 totals 14 residues. The CDR3 sequence is CASSYTGTSYEQYF. CDR3 coding DNA: TGTGCCAGCAGTTACACGGGAACCTCCTACGAGCAGTACTTC.

The chain is built from TRBV30 and TRBJ2-7; D may be TRBD1 (5 bases). In germline, CDR1 is GTSNPN, CDR2 SVGIG (reference sequence). The V and J ends lost 3 bases and 2 bases respectively, with 14 bases between them. This CDR3 contains 14 residues. Written as DNA, the CDR3 is TGTGCCTGGAGGCGCAGGCCAGGGCCCTACGAGCAGTACTTC. It translates to CAWRRRPGPYEQYF.

The V and J genes are TRBV25-1 and TRBJ2-1; TRBD1 matches 8 bases. The junction had 0 bases not matched to a gene; V was cut back by 6 bases and J by 2 bases. Germline V gene lookup returns CDR1 MGHDK and CDR2 SYGVNS. CDR3 length equals 13 residues. The CDR3 sequence is CASRDRAYNEQFF. The DNA of the CDR3 is TGTGCCAGCAGGGACAGGGCCTACAATGAGCAGTTCTTC.

V is TRBV5-6 and J is TRBJ1-1; D is unclear. V shed 4 bases and J shed 2 bases, with 9 bases lying between them. The CDR3 length is 13 residues. Looked up from germline, CDR1 is SGHDT and CDR2 is YYEEEE. CDR3 nucleotides: TGTGCCAGCAGCCATGTTAGAAACACTGAAGCTTTCTTT. Encoded protein: CASSHVRNTEAFF.

This chain joins TRBV6-2 or TRBV6-3 and TRBJ2-5; TRBD2 matches at 11 bases. V was clipped by 6 bases and J by 6 bases; unmatched bases: 12. CDR1 and CDR2 from the germline V gene are MNHEY and SVGEGT. CDR3 length: 16 residues. The DNA for the CDR3 is TGTGCCAGCAGCCGCCCCGCTACTAGCGGGAGACAGACCCAGTACTTC. It encodes CASSRPATSGRQTQYF.

This chain uses TRBV6-4 with TRBJ2-1; TRBD2 agrees at 11 bases. V trimming: 6 bases; J trimming: 5 bases; junction bases outside the gene matches: 6. The CDR3 covers 15 residues. Per germline, CDR1 MRHNA and CDR2 SNTAGT. CDR3 DNA: TGTGCCAGCAGCTTGACTAGCGGGGACCACAATGAGCAGTTCTTC. Its translation: CASSLTSGDHNEQFF.

The chain employs TRBV2 and TRBJ1-2; D is undetermined. This CDR3 is 13 amino acids long. The germline V and J ends were trimmed by 5 bases and 4 bases, with 11 bases remaining between them. In germline, CDR1 is SNHLY, CDR2 FYNNEI. The CDR3 sequence is CASSSTMTYGYTF. In DNA, the CDR3 is TGTGCCAGCAGTTCGACTATGACCTATGGCTACACCTTC. Combining the CDR3 with reference TRBV2 and TRBJ1-2 gives the whole variable domain EPEVTQTPSHQVTQMGQEVILRCVPISNHLYFYWYRQILGQKVEFLVSFYNNEISEKSEIFDDQFSVERPDGSNFTLKIRSTKLEDSAMYFCASSSTMTYGYTFGSGTRLTVV.

For the CDR3, the DNA is TGTGCCAGCAGTTCCGGGAAAATCGTTCTTACTAACAATGAGCAGTTCTTC. This translates into CASSSGKIVLTNNEQFF. V gene TRBV28 combines with J gene TRBJ2-1; tentatively, D is TRBD2 (5 bases). With 4 bases removed from V and 5 bases from J, the gap between germline ends came to 21 bases. Looked up from germline, CDR1 is MDHEN and CDR2 is SYDVKM. The CDR3 length is 17 residues.

The chain carries TRBV28 and TRBJ1-2; no clear D. CDR1 and CDR2 from the germline V gene are MDHEN and SYDVKM. V was trimmed by 7 bases and J by 4 bases, leaving 13 bases between them. The CDR3 has 13 amino acids. In DNA form, the CDR3 reads TGTGCCAGCACCTTGGGAGGGCGCTATGGCTACACCTTC. This encodes CASTLGGRYGYTF.

This clone appeared once. The chain has TRBV30 and TRBJ2-5; perhaps TRBD2 as D (5 bases). The CDR3 is 12 amino acids. V lost 7 bases, J lost 5 bases, and 14 bases lay in between. The germline gives CDR1 GTSNPN, CDR2 SVGIG (reference sequence). CDR3 region: CAYIGGGETQYF. In DNA, the CDR3 is TGTGCCTACATAGGAGGTGGGGAGACCCAGTACTTC.

This chain uses TRBV9 with TRBJ2-1, with 12 bases aligning to TRBD2. From germline, CDR1 is SGDLS and CDR2 YYNGEE. The J segment lost 7 bases and the V segment lost 4 bases, leaving 9 bases of the junction unmatched. This CDR3 has 16 amino acids. The CDR3: CASSPSSGRAVNEQFF. The CDR3 DNA is TGTGCCAGCAGCCCCTCTAGCGGGAGGGCCGTTAATGAGCAGTTCTTC.

This clone was seen just once. The chain employs TRBV4-3 and TRBJ2-1; 9 nucleotides align to TRBD1. With 4 bases clipped from V and 10 bases from J, the junction kept 11 bases outside the gene matches. The CDR3 loop spans 15 amino acids. CDR1 and CDR2 (germline): LGHNA, YSLEER. CDR3 sequence: CASSRDGGQGNEQFF. The CDR3 nucleotides read TGCGCCAGCAGCCGGGACGGGGGACAGGGAAACGAGCAGTTCTTC.

This clone showed up just a few times. This chain joins TRBV5-4 and TRBJ2-7; tentative D call: TRBD2 (5 bases). Deletions cut 0 bases from V and 3 bases from J, with 10 bases between. The CDR3 spans 14 residues. Germline-derived CDR1 and CDR2 are SGHNT and YYREEE (reference sequence). The CDR3 is CASSLAPGYYEQYF. The CDR3 DNA is TGTGCCAGCAGCTTGGCCCCGGGATACTACGAGCAGTACTTC.

The V gene is TRBV30, the J gene TRBJ2-1; TRBD2 aligns across 7 bases. Trimming took 5 bases from V and 3 from J; bases not matched to a gene: 7. CDR1 and CDR2 from the germline V gene are GTSNPN and SVGIG (reference sequence). The CDR3 is made up of 14 amino acids. The CDR3 nucleotides are TGTGCCTGGGTAAACCTAGCGGTCTACAATGAGCAGTTCTTC. It specifies CAWVNLAVYNEQFF.

Worth noting for this clone: This sample also contains other DNA sequences that code for the same CDR3. The chain is built from TRBV7-2 and TRBJ2-3; tentatively, D is TRBD1 (5 bases). There are 14 residues in the CDR3. The V end lost 5 bases, the J end lost 0 bases, and 9 bases lay between the germline ends. The germline CDR1 and CDR2 sequences are SGHTA and FQGNSA. CDR3 region: CASSPDSSTDTQYF. The CDR3 DNA reads as TGTGCCAGCAGCCCCGACAGTAGCACAGATACGCAGTATTTT.

The rearrangement links TRBV13 to TRBJ2-7; 8 nucleotides line up with TRBD1. V gave up 9 bases and J gave up 1 base; unmatched junction bases: 2. The CDR3 covers 12 residues. Germline V gives CDR1 PRHDT, CDR2 FYEKMQ (reference sequence). The CDR3 reads CASGDRSYEQYF. CDR3 in DNA: TGTGCCAGTGGGGACAGGTCCTACGAGCAGTACTTC.

The V gene is TRBV5-1, the J gene TRBJ1-1; TRBD1 might be the D (5 bases). Germline values: CDR1 SGHRS, CDR2 YFSETQ. This CDR3 comprises 15 residues. V was clipped by 3 bases and J by 0 bases, with 12 bases between them. In DNA, the CDR3 is TGCGCCAGCAGCTGGGGCGAGCCGATGAACACTGAAGCTTTCTTT. Encoded protein: CASSWGEPMNTEAFF.

The chain recombines TRBV5-6 with TRBJ1-5, with TRBD1 matching over 7 bases. The CDR3 sequence is 18 residues long. The germline V gene encodes CDR1 SGHDT and CDR2 YYEEEE. The V gene end was trimmed by 3 bases and the J gene end by 1 base; junction bases not matched to a gene: 13. The CDR3 DNA is TGTGCCAGCAGCTCGGCACATGGAGGGGGCGAAAGCAATCAGCCCCAGCATTTT. Residues: CASSSAHGGGESNQPQHF.

This chain links TRBV6-6 with TRBJ1-1, with D possibly being TRBD1 (5 bases). V lost 7 bases and J 1 base, leaving 10 bases between the germline ends. The germline gives CDR1 MNHNY, CDR2 SVGAGI (reference sequence). The CDR3 is 13 amino acids. The CDR3 nucleotides read TGTGCCAGCACCGTGACAGAGAACACTGAAGCTTTCTTT. It specifies CASTVTENTEAFF.